This is a list of T cell receptor beta chains from one sample in a study of blood T cell repertoires in COVID-19. Here immunoSEQ multiplex PCR was the method, and the copy in TCRdb shows in-frame clones only, minus some. The sample has approximately 170,000 clones, more than 85% seen once. Sample: peripheral blood. Receptors were obtained from a woman aged 80 or over with COVID-19, enrolled during active disease. Each CDR3 is given with its conserved first and last residue. D genes are given only for firm matches. Not all rows give a size; the values are once, few, many and, for expanded clones, a class.

cdr3_aa,cdr3_nt,v_call,clone_size,j_call,d_call
CASSLKAGIGEQFF,TGTGCCAGCAGCTTAAAAGCCGGGATCGGTGAGCAGTTCTTC,TRBV7-3,once,TRBJ2-1,NA
CASSQSGRGYEQYF,TGTGCCAGCAGCCAGAGCGGGAGAGGCTACGAGCAGTACTTC,TRBV7-2,NA,TRBJ2-7,TRBD2
CASSLFGGVSNQPQHF,TGTGCCAGCAGTTTATTTGGAGGGGTTAGCAATCAGCCCCAGCATTTT,TRBV27,NA,TRBJ1-5,NA
CATSRDRGQGNTIYF,TGTGCCACCAGCAGAGATCGAGGGCAAGGAAACACCATATATTTT,TRBV15,NA,TRBJ1-3,NA
CASSSSGTVSREQYF,TGTGCCAGCAGCTCGTCCGGGACAGTTTCACGCGAGCAGTACTTC,TRBV11-2,NA,TRBJ2-7,TRBD1
CASSLLAGHEQYF,TGTGCCAGCAGTTTGCTAGCGGGGCACGAGCAGTACTTC,TRBV27,NA,TRBJ2-7,TRBD2
CASSQGQIDQPQHF,TGTGCCAGCAGCCAAGGGCAGATCGATCAGCCCCAGCATTTT,TRBV3-1/TRBV3-2,NA,TRBJ1-5,NA
CASSKTSSGNTIYF,TGTGCCAGCAGTAAAACTAGCTCTGGAAACACCATATATTTT,TRBV27,NA,TRBJ1-3,NA
CASSIANLYNEQFF,TGTGCCAGTAGTATAGCTAACCTCTACAATGAGCAGTTCTTC,TRBV19,NA,TRBJ2-1,NA
CASSLEGTGDSPLHF,TGTGCCAGCAGCTTGGAAGGGACAGGAGATTCACCCCTCCACTTT,TRBV5-4,NA,TRBJ1-6,TRBD1
CASRKGTGDGGYTF,TGTGCCAGCAGAAAAGGGACAGGGGATGGTGGCTACACCTTC,TRBV28,NA,TRBJ1-2,TRBD1